This T cell receptor beta chain was found in a study of cytomegalovirus exposure and HLA in healthy donors. For the study at large: Clustering assigned about four fifths of the approximately 400 genotyped donors to the Caucasian-associated ancestry cluster.

Donors were nominally healthy when sampled, though unrecorded immune exposures were likely. The PCR contained 60 Vbeta and 13 Jbeta primers. Using immunoSEQ multiplex PCR, the repertoire was profiled, and TCRdb retains in-frame clones only, with some absent. There are tens of thousands of clones in the sample; over 55% occur only once, and about 5.7% lies in the top ten. Study-wide results and limits: With DRB1 most and HLA-C fewest, TCR association rates differed between HLA loci in a later analysis. One cluster of highly shared sequence variants probably arose as a sequencing artifact.

Concerning this clone itself: The antigen is unknown.

The germline CDR1 and CDR2 sequences are SGHAT and FQNNGV. J lost 2 bases, V lost 3 bases, and 3 bases had no gene match. The CDR3 is 15 residues long. The TCR comes from a man aged 25 to 45 in good health and CMV-seropositive. The sequenced sample consisted of PBMCs. The V gene is TRBV11-2, the J gene TRBJ2-7; 11 nucleotides match TRBD2. CDR3 DNA: TGTGCCAGCAGCTTCCGTAGCGGGGGGGCCTACGAGCAGTACTTC. Translating gives CASSFRSGGAYEQYF. The full variable domain, its missing parts supplied by reference TRBV11-2 and TRBJ2-7, is EAGVAQSPRYKIIEKRQSVAFWCNPISGHATLYWYQQILGQGPKLLIQFQNNGVVDDSQLPKDRFSAERLKGVDSTLKIQPAKLEDSAVYLCASSFRSGGAYEQYFGPGTRLTVT.